This T cell receptor (beta chain) was obtained from a study of blood T cells in healthy people across ages. The study, taken as a whole, reports: Unsorted PBMC material precluded a definitive naive versus antigen-experienced comparison.

On this clonotype: The antigen is undetermined.

The second PCR ran roughly 6 to 11 cycles with a sample-barcoded 5' primer and J-beta primers. One entry per CDR3 protein results from TCRdb running MiXCR on the 5' RACE reads. The table records more than 550,000 distinct CDR3 sequences, approximately 21% of them present only once. Individuals who donated were healthy Caucasians from Russia aged roughly 6 to 100. In germline, CDR1 is SEHNR, CDR2 FQNEAQ (reference sequence). Trimming pared 3 bases from V and 8 bases from J, leaving 11 bases between. The CDR3 runs to 14 residues. This rearrangement joins TRBV7-9 to TRBJ1-6; D perhaps matches TRBD1 (5 bases). The sequenced sample consisted of blood. The receptor was isolated from a man in his 70s in good health. The CDR3 reads CASSFGGEDSPLHF. The CDR3 nucleotides are TGTGCCAGCAGCTTCGGGGGGGAGGATTCACCCCTCCACTTT.